This T cell receptor beta chain emerged from a study of OX40 agonist ivuxolimab in advanced cancers. The wider study: Ivuxolimab doses were 0.01, 0.1, 0.3, 1.5, 3 or 10 mg/kg every 2 weeks. Broader study findings: Clonal expansion was seen in CD4+ and CD8+ blood T cells by week 6 at 0.1 to 3.0 mg/kg.

As regards this clone: Its matching antigen is unknown.

Method: immunoSEQ multiplex PCR; TCRdb's copy keeps in-frame clones and lacks some. This table holds tens of thousands of clones, roughly nine tenths found once. With 7 bases removed from V and 4 bases from J, the gap between germline ends came to 20 bases. This CDR3 comprises 15 residues. The germline gives CDR1 MDHEN, CDR2 SYDVKM. The TCR comes from an adult with an advanced solid tumor such as melanoma, head and neck, liver or kidney cancer. The V gene is TRBV28, the J gene TRBJ2-7, with D unresolved. The specimen was CD4+ or CD8+ T cells sorted from blood, collected in a trial of the OX40 agonist ivuxolimab. DNA for the CDR3: TGTGCCAGCACCAAGGGTGACACGTCACTTTACGAGCAGTACTTC. Amino acid sequence: CASTKGDTSLYEQYF.